This T cell receptor (beta chain) stems from a study of T-cell reconstitution after alpha-beta-depleted transplantation in children. The study, taken as a whole, reports: Several hundred expanded graft clones reportedly gave rise to the alpha-beta T cells present about two months after transplant. Once a year had passed after transplant, T-cell counts and diversity came mostly from newly produced T cells.

Unique molecular identifiers were incorporated into the prepared TCRbeta library. TCRdb reprocessed the PCR reads via MiXCR and lists one record per CDR3 protein. The sample contains roughly 670,000 distinct CDR3 sequences, 13% of which appear only once. Germline assignment: CDR1 SGHTA and CDR2 FQGTGA. The V and J ends lost 5 bases and 5 bases, in that order; junction bases with no gene match: 9. CDR3 length: 14 amino acids. This clonotype was found a few times. Its target is unknown. This TCR derives from a girl aged 2 to 9 with congenital amegakaryocytic thrombocytopenia, due to receive a stem cell transplant. The chain couples TRBV7-3 to TRBJ2-7, with 7 bases fitting TRBD1. Sequencing was performed on PBMCs, taken before TCRalphabeta/CD19-depleted stem cell transplant. CDR3 nucleotides: TGTGCCAGCAGCCCCTTCGACAGGGTTCACGAGCAGTACTTC. Translated: CASSPFDRVHEQYF.